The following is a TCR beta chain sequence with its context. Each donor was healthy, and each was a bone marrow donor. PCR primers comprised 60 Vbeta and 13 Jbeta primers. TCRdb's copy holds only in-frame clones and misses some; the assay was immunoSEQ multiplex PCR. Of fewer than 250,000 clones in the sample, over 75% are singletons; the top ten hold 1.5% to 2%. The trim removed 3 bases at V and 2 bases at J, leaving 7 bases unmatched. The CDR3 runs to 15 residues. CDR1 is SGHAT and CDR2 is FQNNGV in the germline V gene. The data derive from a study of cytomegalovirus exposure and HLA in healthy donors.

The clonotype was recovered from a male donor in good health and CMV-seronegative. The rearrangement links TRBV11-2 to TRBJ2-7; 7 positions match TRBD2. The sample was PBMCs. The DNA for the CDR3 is TGTGCCAGCAGCTTGTATTCGGGAGGAACCTACGAGCAGTACTTC. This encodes CASSLYSGGTYEQYF.